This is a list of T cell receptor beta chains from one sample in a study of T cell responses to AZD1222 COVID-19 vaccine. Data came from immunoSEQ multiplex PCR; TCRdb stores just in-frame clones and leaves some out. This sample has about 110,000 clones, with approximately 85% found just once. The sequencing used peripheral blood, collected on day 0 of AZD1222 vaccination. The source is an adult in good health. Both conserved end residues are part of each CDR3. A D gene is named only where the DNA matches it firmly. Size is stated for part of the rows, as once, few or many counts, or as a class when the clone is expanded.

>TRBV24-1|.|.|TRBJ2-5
TGTGCCACCAGTGACCTGACAGGGCGGGGGACCCAGTACTTC
CATSDLTGRGTQYF
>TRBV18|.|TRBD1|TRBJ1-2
TGTGCCAGCTCGGGGGGACAGGGGTTTTCCCCCTATGGCTACACCTTC
CASSGGQGFSPYGYTF
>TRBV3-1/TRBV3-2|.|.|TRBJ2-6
TGTGCCAGCAGCCAAGGCGCTGGGGCCAACGTCCTGACTTTC
CASSQGAGANVLTF
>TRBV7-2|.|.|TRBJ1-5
TGTGCCAGCGGAATTGGGGAGAATAGCAATCAGCCCCAGCATTTT
CASGIGENSNQPQHF
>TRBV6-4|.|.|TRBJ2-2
TGTGCCAGCAGTGAATCTAGCACCGGGGAGCTGTTTTTT
CASSESSTGELFF
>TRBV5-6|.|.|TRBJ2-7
TGTGCCAGCAGCCGGATAAAAGGGGTTCGATTCGCCTACGAGCAGTACTTC
CASSRIKGVRFAYEQYF
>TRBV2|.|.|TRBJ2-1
TGTGCCAGCAGTCCGGAGGGGCCTGAGCAGTTCTTC
CASSPEGPEQFF
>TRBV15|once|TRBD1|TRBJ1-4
TGTGCCACCAGCAGGGACAGGGCGGCTAATGAAAAACTGTTTTTT
CATSRDRAANEKLFF
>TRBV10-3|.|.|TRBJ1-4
TGTGCCATCAGTGAGTCGAACGGAGGGGTTTGGGAAAAACTGTTTTTT
CAISESNGGVWEKLFF
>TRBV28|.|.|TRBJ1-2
TGTGCCAGCAGCTTAGGCAGGCGATATAACTATGGCTACACCTTC
CASSLGRRYNYGYTF
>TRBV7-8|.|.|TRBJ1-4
TGTGCCAGCAGCTTAGTTAGCGGGTCGGGACCTGAAAAACTGTTTTTT
CASSLVSGSGPEKLFF
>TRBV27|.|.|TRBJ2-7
TGTGCCAGCCGGCTTGGACTCAACTCCTACGAGCAGTACTTC
CASRLGLNSYEQYF
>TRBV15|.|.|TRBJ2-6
TGTGCCACCAGCAGGATTCCCTCTGGGGCCAACGTCCTGACTTTC
CATSRIPSGANVLTF
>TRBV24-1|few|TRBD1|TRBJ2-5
TGTGCCACCAGTGATGGGACAGGGGGCCAGCGGACCCAGTACTTC
CATSDGTGGQRTQYF
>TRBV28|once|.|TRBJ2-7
TGTGCCAGCAGTCTTTTCCGACGGAGATGGGAGCAGTACTTC
CASSLFRRRWEQYF
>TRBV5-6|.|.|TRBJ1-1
TGTGCCAGCAGCTTGGTAGGAGACCCGAACACTGAAGCTTTCTTT
CASSLVGDPNTEAFF
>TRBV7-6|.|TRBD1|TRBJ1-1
TGTGCCAGCAGCTGGGGACAGGGGAACACTGAAGCTTTCTTT
CASSWGQGNTEAFF
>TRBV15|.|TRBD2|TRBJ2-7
TGTGCCACCAGCAGAGAGGCAGGCGGGGGCTACGAGCAGTACTTC
CATSREAGGGYEQYF
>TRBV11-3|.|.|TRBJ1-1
TGTGCCAGCAGTTTCCAGCTGGGGCAGAACACTGAAGCTTTCTTT
CASSFQLGQNTEAFF
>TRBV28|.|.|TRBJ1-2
TGTGCCAGCAGTCCTGGCCGGTTTGCTGGCTACACCTTC
CASSPGRFAGYTF
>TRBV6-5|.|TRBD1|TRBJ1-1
TGTGCCAGCAGTTACTCCCAAAGAGGGACAGGGGCGAATGCTTTCTTT
CASSYSQRGTGANAFF
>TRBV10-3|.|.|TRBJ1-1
TGTGCCATCACCCCTCGAGGGGGGAACACTGAAGCTTTCTTT
CAITPRGGNTEAFF
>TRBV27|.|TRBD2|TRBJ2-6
TGTGCCAGCAGTTTCGGGGGGAAATTTACCTCTGGGGCCAACGTCCTGACTTTC
CASSFGGKFTSGANVLTF
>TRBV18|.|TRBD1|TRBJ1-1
TGTGCCAGCTCACCTTCAGGGGGTCTCACTGAAGCTTTCTTT
CASSPSGGLTEAFF
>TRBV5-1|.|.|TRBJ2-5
TGCGCCAGCAGCCCACGCCGAGAGACCCAGTACTTC
CASSPRRETQYF
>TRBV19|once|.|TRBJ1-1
TGTGCCAGTAGCACGGACGGAACACCCACTGAAGCTTTCTTT
CASSTDGTPTEAFF
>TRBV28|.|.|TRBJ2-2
TGTGCCAGCAGTTTACGTTCGGCGGGCCGTGACACCGGGGAGCTGTTTTTT
CASSLRSAGRDTGELFF
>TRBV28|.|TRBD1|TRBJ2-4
TGTGCCAGCAAGGGGGCACCGGGCATTCAGTACTTC
CASKGAPGIQYF
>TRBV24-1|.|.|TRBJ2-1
TGTGCCCCACCAACGGTTTTCTACAATGAGCAGTTCTTC
CAPPTVFYNEQFF
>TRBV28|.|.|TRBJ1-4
TGTGCCAGCAGTTTTGGGGGGGTGAGAAAACTGTTTTTT
CASSFGGVRKLFF
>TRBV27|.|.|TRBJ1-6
TGTGCCAGCAGTTTATGGGGGGCTGGGGATTCACCCCTCCACTTT
CASSLWGAGDSPLHF
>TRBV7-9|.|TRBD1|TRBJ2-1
TGTGCCAGCAGCATAGGACAGGGATACAATGAGCAGTTCTTC
CASSIGQGYNEQFF
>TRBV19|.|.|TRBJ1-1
TGTGCCAGTACGATCAGGGCCATGAACACTGAAGCTTTCTTT
CASTIRAMNTEAFF
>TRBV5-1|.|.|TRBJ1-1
TGCGCCAGCAGCTACGACCGAAACACTGAAGCTTTCTTT
CASSYDRNTEAFF
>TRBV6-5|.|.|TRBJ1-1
TGTGCCAGCAGAAGCCGACAGGATTGGGGTACTGAAGCTTTCTTT
CASRSRQDWGTEAFF
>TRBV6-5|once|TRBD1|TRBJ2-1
TGTGCCAACAGTATGGACAGGAAGCAGTTCTTC
CANSMDRKQFF
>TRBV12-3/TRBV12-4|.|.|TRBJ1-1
TGTGCCAGCAGTTACATAAGCACTGAAGCTTTCTTT
CASSYISTEAFF
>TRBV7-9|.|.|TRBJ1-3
TGTGCCAGCAGCTTACAGGGGCCCCGCTCTGGAAACACCATATATTTT
CASSLQGPRSGNTIYF
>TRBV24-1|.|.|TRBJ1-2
TGTGCCACCAGTGACGCAGGGGTAGAGAGAGGCTACACCTTC
CATSDAGVERGYTF
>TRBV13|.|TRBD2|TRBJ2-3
TGTGCCAGCAGCTCAACTGGGACTAGCGGGGGGGGACCCTCTTCCACAGATACGCAGTATTTT
CASSSTGTSGGGPSSTDTQYF
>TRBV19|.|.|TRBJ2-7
TGTGCCAGTAGTATAACAGGCGACAACTACGAGCAGTACTTC
CASSITGDNYEQYF
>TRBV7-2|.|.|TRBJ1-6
TGTGCCAGCAGCTTAGCGCAGGCAGAGAATTCACCCCTCCACTTT
CASSLAQAENSPLHF
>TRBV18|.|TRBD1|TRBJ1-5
TGTGCCAGCTCACCCGCAGGGACAGCGCCTCAGCCCCAGCATTTT
CASSPAGTAPQPQHF
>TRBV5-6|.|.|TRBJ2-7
TGTGCCAGCAGCTTGGATGGGGGTCGCTCCTACGAGCAGTACTTC
CASSLDGGRSYEQYF
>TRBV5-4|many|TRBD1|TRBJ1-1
TGTGCCAGCCAGGACAGGGTAGGGGACACTGAAGCTTTCTTT
CASQDRVGDTEAFF